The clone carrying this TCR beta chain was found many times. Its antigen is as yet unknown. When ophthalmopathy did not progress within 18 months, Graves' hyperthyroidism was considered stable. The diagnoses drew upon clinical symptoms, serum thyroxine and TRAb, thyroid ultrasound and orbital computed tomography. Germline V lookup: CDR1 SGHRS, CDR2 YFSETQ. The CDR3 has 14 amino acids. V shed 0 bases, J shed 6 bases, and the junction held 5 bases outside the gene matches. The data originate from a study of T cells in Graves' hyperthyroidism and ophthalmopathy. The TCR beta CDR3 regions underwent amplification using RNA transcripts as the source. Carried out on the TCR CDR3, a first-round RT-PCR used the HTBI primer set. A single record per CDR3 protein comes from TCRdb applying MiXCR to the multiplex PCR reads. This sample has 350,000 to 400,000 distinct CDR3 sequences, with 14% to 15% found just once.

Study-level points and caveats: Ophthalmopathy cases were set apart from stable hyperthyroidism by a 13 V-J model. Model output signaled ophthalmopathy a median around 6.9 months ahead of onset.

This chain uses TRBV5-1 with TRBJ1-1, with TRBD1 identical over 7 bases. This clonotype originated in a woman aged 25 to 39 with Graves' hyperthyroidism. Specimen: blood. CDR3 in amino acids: CASSLGQGFAEAFF. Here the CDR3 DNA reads TGCGCCAGCAGCTTGGGACAGGGTTTCGCTGAAGCTTTCTTT.